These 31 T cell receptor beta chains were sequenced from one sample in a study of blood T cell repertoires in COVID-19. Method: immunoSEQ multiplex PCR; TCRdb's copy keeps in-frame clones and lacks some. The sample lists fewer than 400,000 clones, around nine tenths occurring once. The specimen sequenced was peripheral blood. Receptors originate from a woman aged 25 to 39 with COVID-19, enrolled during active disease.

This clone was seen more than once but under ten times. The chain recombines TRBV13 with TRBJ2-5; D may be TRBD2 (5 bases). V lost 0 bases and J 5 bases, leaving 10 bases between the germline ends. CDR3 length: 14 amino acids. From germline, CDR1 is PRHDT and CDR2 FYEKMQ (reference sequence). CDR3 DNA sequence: TGTGCCAGCAGCTTAGGTGACTATTTCGAGACCCAGTACTTC. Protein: CASSLGDYFETQYF.

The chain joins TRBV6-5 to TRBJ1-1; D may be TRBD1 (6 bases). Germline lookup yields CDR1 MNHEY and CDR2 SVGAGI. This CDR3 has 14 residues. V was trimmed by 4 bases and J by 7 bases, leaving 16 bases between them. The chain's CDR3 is CASSFGTQTLEAFF. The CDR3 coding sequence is TGTGCCAGCAGTTTTGGGACACAGACCCTTGAAGCTTTCTTT.

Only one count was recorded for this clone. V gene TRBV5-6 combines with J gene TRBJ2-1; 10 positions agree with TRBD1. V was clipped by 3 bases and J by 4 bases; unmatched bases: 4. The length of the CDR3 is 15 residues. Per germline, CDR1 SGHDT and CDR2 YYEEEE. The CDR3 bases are TGTGCCAGCAGCTCCAGGGACAGGGGTTACAATGAGCAGTTCTTC. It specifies CASSSRDRGYNEQFF. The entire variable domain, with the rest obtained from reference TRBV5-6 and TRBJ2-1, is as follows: DAGVTQSPTHLIKTRGQQVTLRCSPKSGHDTVSWYQQALGQGPQFIFQYYEEEERQRGNFPDRFSGHQFPNYSSELNVNALLLGDSALYLCASSSRDRGYNEQFFGPGTRLTVL.

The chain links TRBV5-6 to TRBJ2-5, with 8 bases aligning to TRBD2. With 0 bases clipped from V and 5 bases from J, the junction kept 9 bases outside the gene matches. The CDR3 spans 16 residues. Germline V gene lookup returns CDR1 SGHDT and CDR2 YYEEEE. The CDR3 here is CASSLGLAGGFETQYF. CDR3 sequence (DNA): TGTGCCAGCAGCTTGGGACTTGCGGGGGGATTTGAGACCCAGTACTTC.

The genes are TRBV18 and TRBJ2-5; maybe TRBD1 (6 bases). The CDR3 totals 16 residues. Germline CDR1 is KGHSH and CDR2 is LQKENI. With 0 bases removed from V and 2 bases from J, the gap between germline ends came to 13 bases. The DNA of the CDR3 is TGTGCCAGCTCACCACCGATGTTAGGACAGCAAGAGACCCAGTACTTC. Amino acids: CASSPPMLGQQETQYF.

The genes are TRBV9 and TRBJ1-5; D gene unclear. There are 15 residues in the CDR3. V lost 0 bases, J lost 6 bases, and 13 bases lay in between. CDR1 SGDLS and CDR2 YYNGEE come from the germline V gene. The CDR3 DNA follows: TGTGCCAGCAGCGTAGGGCCCCTAGGCGGTCAGCCCCAGCATTTT. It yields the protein CASSVGPLGGQPQHF.

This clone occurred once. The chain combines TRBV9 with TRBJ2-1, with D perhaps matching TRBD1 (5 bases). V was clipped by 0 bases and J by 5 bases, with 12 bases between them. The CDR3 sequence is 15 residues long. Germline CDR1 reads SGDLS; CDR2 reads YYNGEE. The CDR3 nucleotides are TGTGCCAGCAGCGTAGTAGGCAGGGTCAACAATGAGCAGTTCTTC. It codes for CASSVVGRVNNEQFF.

CDR3 in DNA: TGTGCCAGCAGCGAGGAAGTGGTCAGGGGCGCAGATACGCAGTATTTT. Translated, it gives CASSEEVVRGADTQYF. V gene TRBV5-6 combines with J gene TRBJ2-3; D might be TRBD1 (6 bases). The CDR3 has 16 residues. Trimming shortened V by 4 bases and J by 4 bases, and 19 bases separated the two germline ends. CDR1 is SGHDT and CDR2 is YYEEEE in the germline V gene.

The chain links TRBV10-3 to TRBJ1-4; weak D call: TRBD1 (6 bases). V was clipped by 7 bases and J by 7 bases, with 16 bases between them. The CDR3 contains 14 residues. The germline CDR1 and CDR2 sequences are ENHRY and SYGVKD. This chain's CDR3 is CAIKSGSGVEKLFF. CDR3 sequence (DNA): TGTGCCATCAAATCGGGATCAGGGGTTGAAAAACTGTTTTTT.

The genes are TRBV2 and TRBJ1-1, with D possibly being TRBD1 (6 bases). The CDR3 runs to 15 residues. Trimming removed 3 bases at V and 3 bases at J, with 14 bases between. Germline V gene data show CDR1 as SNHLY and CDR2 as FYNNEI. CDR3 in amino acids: CASSDRGGRYTEAFF. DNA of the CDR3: TGTGCCAGCAGTGACAGGGGTGGTAGGTACACTGAAGCTTTCTTT.

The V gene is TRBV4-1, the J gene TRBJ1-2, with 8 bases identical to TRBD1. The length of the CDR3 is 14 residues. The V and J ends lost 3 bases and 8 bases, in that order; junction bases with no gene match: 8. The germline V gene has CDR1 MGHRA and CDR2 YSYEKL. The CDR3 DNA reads TGCGCCAGCAGCCAGGCGGGGACAGGAAGGGGCTACACCTTC. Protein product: CASSQAGTGRGYTF.

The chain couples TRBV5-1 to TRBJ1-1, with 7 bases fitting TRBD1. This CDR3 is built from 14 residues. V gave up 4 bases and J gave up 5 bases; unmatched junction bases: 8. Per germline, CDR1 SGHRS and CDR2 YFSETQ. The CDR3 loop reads CASSADRVRTEAFF. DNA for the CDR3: TGCGCCAGCAGCGCCGACAGGGTAAGGACTGAAGCTTTCTTT.

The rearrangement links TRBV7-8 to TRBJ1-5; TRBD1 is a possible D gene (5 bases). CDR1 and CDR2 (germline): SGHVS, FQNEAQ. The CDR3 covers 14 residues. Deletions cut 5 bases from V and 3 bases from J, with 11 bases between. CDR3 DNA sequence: TGTGCCAGCAGCCAGGACAAGCCCAATCAGCCCCAGCATTTT. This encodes CASSQDKPNQPQHF.

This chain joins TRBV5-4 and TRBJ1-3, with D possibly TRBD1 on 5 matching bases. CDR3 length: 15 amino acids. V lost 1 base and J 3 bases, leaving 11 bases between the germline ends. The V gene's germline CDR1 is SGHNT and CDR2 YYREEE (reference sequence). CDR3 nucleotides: TGTGCCAGCAGCTTGCGGCAGGGCGGTGGAAACACCATATATTTT. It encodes CASSLRQGGGNTIYF.

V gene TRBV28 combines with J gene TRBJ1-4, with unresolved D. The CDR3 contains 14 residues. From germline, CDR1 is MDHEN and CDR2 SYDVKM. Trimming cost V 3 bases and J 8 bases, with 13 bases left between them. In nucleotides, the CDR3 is TGTGCCAGCAGTTTTGCCAGGACTGACGAAAAACTGTTTTTT. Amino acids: CASSFARTDEKLFF. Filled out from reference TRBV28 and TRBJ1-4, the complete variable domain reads DVKVTQSSRYLVKRTGEKVFLECVQDMDHENMFWYRQDPGLGLRLIYFSYDVKMKEKGDIPEGYSVSREKKERFSLILESASTNQTSMYLCASSFARTDEKLFFGSGTQLSVL.

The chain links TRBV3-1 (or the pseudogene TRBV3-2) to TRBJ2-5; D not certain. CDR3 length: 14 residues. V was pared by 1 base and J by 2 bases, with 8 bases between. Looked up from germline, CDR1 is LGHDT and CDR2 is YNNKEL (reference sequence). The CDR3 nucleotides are TGTGCCAGCAGCCAAGCTCGACTGCAAGAGACCCAGTACTTC. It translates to CASSQARLQETQYF.

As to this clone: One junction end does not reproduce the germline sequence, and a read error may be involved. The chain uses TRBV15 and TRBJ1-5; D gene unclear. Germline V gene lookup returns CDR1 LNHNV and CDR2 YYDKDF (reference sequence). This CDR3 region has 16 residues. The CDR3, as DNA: TGTGCCACCAGCACCCGGACTAGAACTCCGAATCAACCCCAGCATTTT. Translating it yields CATSTRTRTPNQPQHF.

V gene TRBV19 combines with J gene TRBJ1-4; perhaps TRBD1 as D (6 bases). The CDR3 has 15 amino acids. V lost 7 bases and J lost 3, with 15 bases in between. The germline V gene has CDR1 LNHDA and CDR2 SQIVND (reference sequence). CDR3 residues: CASTAQGKPNEKLFF. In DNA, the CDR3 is TGTGCCAGTACCGCTCAGGGGAAACCTAATGAAAAACTGTTTTTT.

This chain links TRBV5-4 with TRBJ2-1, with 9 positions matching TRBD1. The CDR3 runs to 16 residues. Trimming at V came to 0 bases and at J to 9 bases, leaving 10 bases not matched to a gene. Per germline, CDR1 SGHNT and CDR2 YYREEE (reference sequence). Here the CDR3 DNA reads TGTGCCAGCAGCTTGGCCGGGACAGGGTCTTTAGGTGAGCAGTTCTTC. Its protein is CASSLAGTGSLGEQFF.

As DNA, the CDR3 is TGTGCCAGTAGTATAGATCCCCGGACAGGTTTTGGTCAGCCCCAGCATTTT. This translates into CASSIDPRTGFGQPQHF. The chain employs TRBV19 and TRBJ1-5, with 7 bases that match TRBD1. With V trimmed by 0 bases and J by 6 bases, 11 bases remained unmatched. Germline V lookup: CDR1 LNHDA, CDR2 SQIVND (reference sequence). The CDR3 sequence is 17 residues long.

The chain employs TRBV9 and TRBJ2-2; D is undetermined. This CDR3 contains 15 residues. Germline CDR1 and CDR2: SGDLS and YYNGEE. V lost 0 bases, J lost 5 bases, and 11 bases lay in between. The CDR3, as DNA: TGTGCCAGCAGCGTAGAGAACAAACCAACCGGGGAGCTGTTTTTT. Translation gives CASSVENKPTGELFF.

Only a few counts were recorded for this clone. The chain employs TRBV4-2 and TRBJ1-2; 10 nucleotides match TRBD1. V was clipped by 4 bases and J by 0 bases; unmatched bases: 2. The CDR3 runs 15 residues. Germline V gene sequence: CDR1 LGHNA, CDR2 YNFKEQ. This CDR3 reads CASSPGTGANYGYTF. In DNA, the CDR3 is TGTGCCAGCAGCCCCGGGACAGGGGCTAACTATGGCTACACCTTC.

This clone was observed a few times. The DNA of the CDR3 is TGCGCCAGCAGCCAAGTGGCCCTGCGGGAGAACACTGAAGCTTTCTTT. It codes for CASSQVALRENTEAFF. The chain links TRBV4-1 to TRBJ1-1; no reliable D call. Per the germline V gene, CDR1 is MGHRA and CDR2 is YSYEKL. The CDR3 runs 16 residues. V was pared by 1 base and J by 1 base, with 13 bases between.

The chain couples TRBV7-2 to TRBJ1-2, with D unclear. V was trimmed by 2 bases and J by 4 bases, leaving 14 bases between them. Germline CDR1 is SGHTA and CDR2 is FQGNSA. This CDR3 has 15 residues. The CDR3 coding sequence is TGTGCCAGCAGCTTACATCTCATGGGAGTCTATGGCTACACCTTC. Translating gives CASSLHLMGVYGYTF.

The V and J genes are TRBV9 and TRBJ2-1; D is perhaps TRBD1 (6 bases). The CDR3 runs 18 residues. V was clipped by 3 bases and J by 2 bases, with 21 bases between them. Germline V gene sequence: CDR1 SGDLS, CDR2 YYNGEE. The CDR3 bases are TGTGCCAGCAGCGGCCGCCGAAAACAGGGCCTAACCTACAATGAGCAGTTCTTC. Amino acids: CASSGRRKQGLTYNEQFF.

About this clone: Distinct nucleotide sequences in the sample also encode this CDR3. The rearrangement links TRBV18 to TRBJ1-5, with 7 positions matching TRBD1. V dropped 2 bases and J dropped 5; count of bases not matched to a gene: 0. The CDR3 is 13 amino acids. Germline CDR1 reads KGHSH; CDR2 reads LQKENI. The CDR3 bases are TGTGCCAGCTCACCAGACAGGGATCAGCCCCAGCATTTT. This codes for CASSPDRDQPQHF.

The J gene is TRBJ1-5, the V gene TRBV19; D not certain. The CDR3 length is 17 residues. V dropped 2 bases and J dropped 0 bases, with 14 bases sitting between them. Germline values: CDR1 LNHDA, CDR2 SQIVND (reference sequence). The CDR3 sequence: CASSIRRADDSNQPQHF. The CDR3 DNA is TGTGCCAGTAGTATAAGGAGGGCAGACGATAGCAATCAGCCCCAGCATTTT.

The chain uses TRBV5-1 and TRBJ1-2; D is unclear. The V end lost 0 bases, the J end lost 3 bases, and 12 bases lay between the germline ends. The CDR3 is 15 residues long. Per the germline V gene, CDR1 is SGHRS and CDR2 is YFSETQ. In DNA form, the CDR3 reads TGCGCCAGCAGCTTGGTCGGGTTTGAGGACTATGGCTACACCTTC. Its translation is CASSLVGFEDYGYTF. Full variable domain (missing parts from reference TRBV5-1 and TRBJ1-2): KAGVTQTPRYLIKTRGQQVTLSCSPISGHRSVSWYQQTPGQGLQFLFEYFSETQRNKGNFPGRFSGRQFSNSRSEMNVSTLELGDSALYLCASSLVGFEDYGYTFGSGTRLTVV.

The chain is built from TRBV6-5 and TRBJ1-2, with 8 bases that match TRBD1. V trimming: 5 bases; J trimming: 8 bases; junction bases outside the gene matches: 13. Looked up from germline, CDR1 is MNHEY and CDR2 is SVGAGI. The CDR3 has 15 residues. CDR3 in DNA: TGTGCCAGCAGTCAACCCGACAGGGGCCTTGAAGGCTACACCTTC. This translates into CASSQPDRGLEGYTF.

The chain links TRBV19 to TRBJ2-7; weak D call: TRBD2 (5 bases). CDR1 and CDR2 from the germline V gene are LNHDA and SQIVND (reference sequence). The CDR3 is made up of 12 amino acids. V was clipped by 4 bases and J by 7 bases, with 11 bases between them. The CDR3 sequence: CASSRGFEEQYF. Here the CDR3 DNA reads TGTGCCAGTAGTAGAGGGTTCGAGGAGCAGTACTTC.

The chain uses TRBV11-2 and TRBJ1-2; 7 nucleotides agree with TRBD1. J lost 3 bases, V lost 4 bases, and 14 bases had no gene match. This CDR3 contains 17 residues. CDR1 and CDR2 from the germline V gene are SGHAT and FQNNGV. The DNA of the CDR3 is TGTGCCAGCAGCTCCATGAGAGGGGGCTTGATAGACTATGGCTACACCTTC. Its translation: CASSSMRGGLIDYGYTF.